This T cell receptor beta chain was captured by sequencing in a study of molecular identifiers for immune sequencing clone quantification. Study information: The replicates split RNA from approximately 22,000 or 94,000 naive CD8 cells five ways and sequenced four.

Listed TCR primers and previously described methods were used for bulk TCR libraries. TCRdb re-derived calls from the PCR reads in MiXCR, one entry per CDR3 protein. The data show roughly 320,000 distinct CDR3 sequences, around a fifth seen once. This clonotype has a count of ten or more. Antigen unknown. V lost 4 bases to trimming and J lost 2 bases, with 13 bases between them. The CDR3 extends over 16 amino acids. In germline, CDR1 is SGHDT, CDR2 YYEEEE. Study outcomes and limitations: Whereas naive cells kept under 1% of molecules in clones above 20 RNA copies, such clones held over 98% in effectors.

The chain has TRBV5-6 and TRBJ2-6; D unresolved. The clonotype originates from a human donor in good health. Some libraries in this study had Jurkat cell RNA spiked in. The specimen was naive CD8+ T cells from blood, with Jurkat cell RNA spiked in. Subset reported: FACS-sorted CD8+CD4-CCR7+CD45RA+ naive T cells. The CDR3 nucleotides read TGTGCCAGCAGCGAACCATTGAATACTGGGGCCAACGTCCTGACTTTC. Encoded protein: CASSEPLNTGANVLTF.